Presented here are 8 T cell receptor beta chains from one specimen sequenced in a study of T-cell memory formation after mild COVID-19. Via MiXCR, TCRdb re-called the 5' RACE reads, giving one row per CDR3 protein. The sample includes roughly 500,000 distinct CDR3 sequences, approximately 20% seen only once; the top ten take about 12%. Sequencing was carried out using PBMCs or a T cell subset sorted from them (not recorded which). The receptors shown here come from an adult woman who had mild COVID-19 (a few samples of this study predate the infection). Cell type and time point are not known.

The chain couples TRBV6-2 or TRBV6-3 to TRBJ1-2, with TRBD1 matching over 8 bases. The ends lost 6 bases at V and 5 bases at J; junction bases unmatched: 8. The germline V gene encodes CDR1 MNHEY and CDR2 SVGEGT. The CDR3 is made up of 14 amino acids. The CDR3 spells CASRTGQARYGYTF. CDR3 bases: TGTGCCAGCAGGACGGGACAGGCCCGATATGGCTACACCTTC.

The CDR3 sequence: CASSMSNQPQHF. CDR3 sequence (DNA): TGTGCCAGTAGTATGAGCAATCAGCCCCAGCATTTT. V and J are TRBV19 and TRBJ1-5; D remains unclear. The CDR3 is made up of 12 amino acids. CDR1 and CDR2 (germline): LNHDA, SQIVND (reference sequence). V shed 3 bases and J shed 1 base, with 1 base lying between them.

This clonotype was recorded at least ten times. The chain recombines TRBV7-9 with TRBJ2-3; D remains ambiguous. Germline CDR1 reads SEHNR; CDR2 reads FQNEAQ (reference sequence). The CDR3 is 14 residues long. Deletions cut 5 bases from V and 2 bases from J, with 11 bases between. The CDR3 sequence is CASSPLIVTDTQYF. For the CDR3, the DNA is TGTGCCAGCAGCCCTCTTATCGTCACAGATACGCAGTATTTT.

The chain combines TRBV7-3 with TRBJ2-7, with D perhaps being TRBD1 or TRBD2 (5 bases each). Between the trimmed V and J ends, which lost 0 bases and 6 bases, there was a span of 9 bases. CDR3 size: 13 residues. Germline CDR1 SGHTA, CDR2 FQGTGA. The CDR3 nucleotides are TGTGCCAGCAGCTTAACCGGGACCCGCGAGCAGTACTTC. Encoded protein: CASSLTGTREQYF. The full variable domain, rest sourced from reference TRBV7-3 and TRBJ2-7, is GAGVSQTPSNKVTEKGKYVELRCDPISGHTALYWYRQSLGQGPEFLIYFQGTGAADDSGLPNDRFFAVRPEGSVSTLKIQRTERGDSAVYLCASSLTGTREQYFGPGTRLTVT.

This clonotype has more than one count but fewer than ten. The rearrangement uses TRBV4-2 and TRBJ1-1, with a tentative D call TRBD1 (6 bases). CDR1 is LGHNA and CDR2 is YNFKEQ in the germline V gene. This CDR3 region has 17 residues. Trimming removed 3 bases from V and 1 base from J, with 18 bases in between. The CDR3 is CASSHSAVGGRNTEAFF. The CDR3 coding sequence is TGTGCCAGCAGCCATTCCGCAGTAGGGGGAAGGAACACTGAAGCTTTCTTT.

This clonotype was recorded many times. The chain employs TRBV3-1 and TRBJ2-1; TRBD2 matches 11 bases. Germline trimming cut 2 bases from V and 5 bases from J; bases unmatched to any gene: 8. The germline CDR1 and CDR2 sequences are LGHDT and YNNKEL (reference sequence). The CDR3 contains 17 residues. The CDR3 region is CASSQRTTSGSDNEQFF. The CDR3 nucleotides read TGTGCCAGCAGCCAACGAACCACTAGCGGGAGTGACAATGAGCAGTTCTTC.

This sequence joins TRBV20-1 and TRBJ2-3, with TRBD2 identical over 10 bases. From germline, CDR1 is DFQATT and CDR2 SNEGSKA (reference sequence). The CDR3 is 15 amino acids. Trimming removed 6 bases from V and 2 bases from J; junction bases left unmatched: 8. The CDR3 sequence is CSASGSGRATDTQYF. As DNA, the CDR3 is TGCAGTGCGTCTGGAAGCGGGAGGGCCACAGATACGCAGTATTTT.

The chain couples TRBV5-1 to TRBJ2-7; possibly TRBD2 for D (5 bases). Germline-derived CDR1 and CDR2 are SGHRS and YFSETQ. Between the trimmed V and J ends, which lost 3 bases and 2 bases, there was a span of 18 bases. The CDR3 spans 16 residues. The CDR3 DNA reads TGCGCCAGCAGCTCCCCCCCGGCGGGCCAACCCTACGAGCAGTACTTC. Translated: CASSSPPAGQPYEQYF. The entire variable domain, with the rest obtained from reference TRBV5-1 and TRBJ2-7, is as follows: KAGVTQTPRYLIKTRGQQVTLSCSPISGHRSVSWYQQTPGQGLQFLFEYFSETQRNKGNFPGRFSGRQFSNSRSEMNVSTLELGDSALYLCASSSPPAGQPYEQYFGPGTRLTVT.